This T cell receptor beta chain was sequenced during a study of blood T cell repertoires in COVID-19. Across the whole study: Whether acute or convalescent, the COVID-19 samples came from the United States, Italy and Spain. T cells, B-cell-depleted T cells, or PBMCs provided the cDNA or gDNA that served as material.

Sequenced by immunoSEQ multiplex PCR; TCRdb stores in-frame clones only, minus some. The sample lists 180,000 or so clones; more than 65% were seen once. Residents of around 24 US areas, aged about 18 to 89 years, made up the participants. Germline CDR1 MNHEY, CDR2 SVGAGI. The ends were cut back, 0 bases at V and 4 bases at J, with 10 bases in the middle. The CDR3 is made up of 14 amino acids. What was sequenced was PBMCs or T cells enriched from blood (not recorded which). The TCR was taken from a man aged 45-60 years who had recovered from COVID-19. This chain joins TRBV6-5 and TRBJ2-7; D perhaps matches TRBD2 (5 bases). The CDR3 sequence is CASSYSIGVYEQYF. In DNA, the CDR3 is TGTGCCAGCAGTTACTCAATCGGGGTATACGAGCAGTACTTC.